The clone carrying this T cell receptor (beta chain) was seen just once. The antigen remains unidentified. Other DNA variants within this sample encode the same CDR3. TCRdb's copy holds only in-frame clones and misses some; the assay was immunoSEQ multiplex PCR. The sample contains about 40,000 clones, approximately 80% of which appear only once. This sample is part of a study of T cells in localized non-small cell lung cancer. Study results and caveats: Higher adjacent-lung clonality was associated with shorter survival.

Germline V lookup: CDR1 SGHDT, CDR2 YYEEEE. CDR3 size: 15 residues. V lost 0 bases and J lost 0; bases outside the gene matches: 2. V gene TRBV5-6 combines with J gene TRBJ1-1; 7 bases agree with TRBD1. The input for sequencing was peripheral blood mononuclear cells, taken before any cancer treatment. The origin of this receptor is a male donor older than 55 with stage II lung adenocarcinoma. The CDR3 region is CASSLVGTVNTEAFF. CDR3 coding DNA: TGTGCCAGCAGCTTGGTAGGGACAGTGAACACTGAAGCTTTCTTT.